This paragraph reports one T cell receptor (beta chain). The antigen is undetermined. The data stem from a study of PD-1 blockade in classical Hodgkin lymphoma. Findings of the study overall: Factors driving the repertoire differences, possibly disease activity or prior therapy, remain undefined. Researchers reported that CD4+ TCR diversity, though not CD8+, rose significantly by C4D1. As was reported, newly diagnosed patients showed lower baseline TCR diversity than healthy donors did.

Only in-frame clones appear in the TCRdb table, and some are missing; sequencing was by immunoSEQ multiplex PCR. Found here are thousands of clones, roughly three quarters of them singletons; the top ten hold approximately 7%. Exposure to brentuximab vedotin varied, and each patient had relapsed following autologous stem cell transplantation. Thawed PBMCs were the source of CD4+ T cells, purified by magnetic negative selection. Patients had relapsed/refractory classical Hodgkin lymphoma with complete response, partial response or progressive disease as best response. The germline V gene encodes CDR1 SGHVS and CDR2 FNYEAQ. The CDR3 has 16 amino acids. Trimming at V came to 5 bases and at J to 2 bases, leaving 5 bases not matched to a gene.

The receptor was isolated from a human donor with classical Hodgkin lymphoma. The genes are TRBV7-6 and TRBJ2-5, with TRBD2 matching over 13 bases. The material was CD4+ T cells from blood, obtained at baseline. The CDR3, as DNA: TGTGCCAGCAGCCCCAGGACTAGCGGGGGTCAAGAGACCCAGTACTTC. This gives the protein CASSPRTSGGQETQYF.